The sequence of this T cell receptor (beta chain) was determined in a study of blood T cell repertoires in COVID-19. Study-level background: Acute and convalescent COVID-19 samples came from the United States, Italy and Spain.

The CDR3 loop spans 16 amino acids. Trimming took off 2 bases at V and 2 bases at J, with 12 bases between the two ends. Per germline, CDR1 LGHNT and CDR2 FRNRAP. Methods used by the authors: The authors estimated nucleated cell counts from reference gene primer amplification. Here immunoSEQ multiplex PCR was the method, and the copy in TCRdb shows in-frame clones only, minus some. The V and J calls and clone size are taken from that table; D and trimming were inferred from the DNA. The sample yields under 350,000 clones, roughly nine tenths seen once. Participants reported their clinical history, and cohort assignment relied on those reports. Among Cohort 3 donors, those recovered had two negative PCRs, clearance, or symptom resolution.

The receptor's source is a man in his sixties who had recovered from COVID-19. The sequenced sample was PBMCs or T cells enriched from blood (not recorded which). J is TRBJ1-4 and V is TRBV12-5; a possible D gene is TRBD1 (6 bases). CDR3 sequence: CASGLKTTGTNEKLFF. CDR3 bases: TGTGCTAGTGGTTTGAAAACTACAGGGACTAATGAAAAACTGTTTTTT. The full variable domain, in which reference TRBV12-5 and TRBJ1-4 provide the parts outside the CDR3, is DARVTQTPRHKVTEMGQEVTMRCQPILGHNTVFWYRQTMMQGLELLAYFRNRAPLDDSGMPKDRFSAEMPDATLATLKIQPSEPRDSAVYFCASGLKTTGTNEKLFFGSGTQLSVL.